Below, 5 T cell receptor beta chains from the same sample are listed, as sequenced in a study of response to subunit inactivated influenza vaccine. Each CDR3 protein gets one entry after TCRdb re-called the RT-PCR reads with MiXCR. In the table there are about 520,000 distinct CDR3 sequences, about 25% of which are singletons. The sequences come from CD4+ T cells sorted from PBMCs, collected roughly 5 days after vaccination. The receptors originated from a man in his fifties who received an inactivated influenza vaccine.

The rearrangement joins TRBV28 to TRBJ1-3; D unresolved. The V end was cut by 3 bases, the J end by 5 bases, with 11 bases between. Per germline, CDR1 MDHEN and CDR2 SYDVKM. CDR3 length equals 14 residues. The CDR3 reads CASSLTSRRNTIYF. In nucleotides, the CDR3 is TGTGCCAGCAGTTTGACCTCCCGTAGAAACACCATATATTTT.

This clonotype was seen a few times. The gene calls are TRBV7-8 and TRBJ1-1; D remains unclear. The CDR3 has 15 amino acids. Germline V lookup: CDR1 SGHVS, CDR2 FQNEAQ. Trimming took 7 bases from V and 4 from J, leaving 19 bases between them. CDR3 sequence: CASTPGGEWGTEAFF. CDR3 bases: TGTGCCAGCACCCCGGGCGGAGAATGGGGCACTGAAGCTTTCTTT.

This clonotype was counted only a few times. The rearrangement uses TRBV6-2 or TRBV6-3 and TRBJ2-2; D is possibly TRBD1 (6 bases). The CDR3 has 15 residues. Trimming cost V 8 bases and J 5 bases, with 18 bases left between them. Germline assignment: CDR1 MNHEY and CDR2 SVGEGT. The CDR3 nucleotides are TGTGCCAGCGGGGGACAACTACCTAAAACCGGGGAGCTGTTTTTT. Encoded protein: CASGGQLPKTGELFF.

In its sample, this clonotype was seen a few times. The chain recombines TRBV18 with TRBJ2-2; 7 positions agree with TRBD2. The V segment lost 3 bases and the J segment 0 bases; nucleotides outside the gene matches: 13. Germline values: CDR1 KGHSH, CDR2 LQKENI. The CDR3 loop spans 19 amino acids. The CDR3 here is CASSPPRDGLVANTGELFF. The CDR3 DNA is TGTGCCAGCTCACCTCCTAGGGATGGACTAGTCGCGAACACCGGGGAGCTGTTTTTT. The whole variable domain, remainder taken from reference TRBV18 and TRBJ2-2, is NAGVMQNPRHLVRRRGQEARLRCSPMKGHSHVYWYRQLPEEGLKFMVYLQKENIIDESGMPKERFSAEFPKEGPSILRIQQVVRGDSAAYFCASSPPRDGLVANTGELFFGEGSRLTVL.

This chain connects TRBV11-2 to TRBJ2-7; TRBD2 matches at 7 bases. V was pared by 1 base and J by 0 bases, with 6 bases of the junction left unmatched. Germline loops: CDR1 SGHAT, CDR2 FQNNGV. The CDR3 runs 16 residues. The CDR3 nucleotides read TGTGCCAGCAGCTTAGGGGGGGGGGTTAGCTCCTACGAGCAGTACTTC. Translating gives CASSLGGGVSSYEQYF.